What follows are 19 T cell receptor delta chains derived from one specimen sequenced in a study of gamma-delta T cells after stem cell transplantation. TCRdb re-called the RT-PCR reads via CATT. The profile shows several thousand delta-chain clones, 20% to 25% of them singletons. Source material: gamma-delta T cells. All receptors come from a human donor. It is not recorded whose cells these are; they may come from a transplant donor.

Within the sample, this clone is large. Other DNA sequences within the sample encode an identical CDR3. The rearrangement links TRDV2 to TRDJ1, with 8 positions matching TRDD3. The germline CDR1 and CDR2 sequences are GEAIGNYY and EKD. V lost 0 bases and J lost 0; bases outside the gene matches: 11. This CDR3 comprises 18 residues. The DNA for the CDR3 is TGTGCCTGTGACACCGTCAAGGGCCTGGGGGAGTACACCGATAAACTCATCTTT. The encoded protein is CACDTVKGLGEYTDKLIF.

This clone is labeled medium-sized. CDR3 in DNA: TGTGCCTGTGACACCCCGTACGTACTGGGGGGCCACCTCCTCGATAAACTCATCTTT. It translates to CACDTPYVLGGHLLDKLIF. The J gene is TRDJ1, the V gene TRDV2; 8 nucleotides agree with TRDD3. Germline loops: CDR1 GEAIGNYY, CDR2 EKD. Trimming at V came to 0 bases and at J to 4 bases, leaving 18 bases not matched to a gene. CDR3 size: 19 residues.

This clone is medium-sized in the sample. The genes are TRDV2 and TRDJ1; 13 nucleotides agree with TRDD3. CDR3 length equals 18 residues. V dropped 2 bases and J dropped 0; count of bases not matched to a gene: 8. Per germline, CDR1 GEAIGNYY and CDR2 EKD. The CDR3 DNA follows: TGTGCCTGTGACAGACTGGGGGATACGCTGGGAGACACCGATAAACTCATCTTT. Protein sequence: CACDRLGDTLGDTDKLIF.

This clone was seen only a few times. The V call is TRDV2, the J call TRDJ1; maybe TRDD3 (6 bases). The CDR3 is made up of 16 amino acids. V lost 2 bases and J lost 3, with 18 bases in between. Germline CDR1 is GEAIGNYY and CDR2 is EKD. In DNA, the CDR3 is TGTGCCTGTGACATTCTTGGGGGTCCTCCCTCCGATAAACTCATCTTT. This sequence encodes CACDILGGPPSDKLIF.

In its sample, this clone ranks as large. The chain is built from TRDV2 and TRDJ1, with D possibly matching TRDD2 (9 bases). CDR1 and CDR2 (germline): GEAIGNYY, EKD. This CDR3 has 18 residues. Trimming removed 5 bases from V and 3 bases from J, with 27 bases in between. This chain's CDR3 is CACAFLPVSGGYSDKLIF. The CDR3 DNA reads TGTGCCTGTGCCTTCCTACCTGTTAGCGGGGGATATTCCGATAAACTCATCTTT.

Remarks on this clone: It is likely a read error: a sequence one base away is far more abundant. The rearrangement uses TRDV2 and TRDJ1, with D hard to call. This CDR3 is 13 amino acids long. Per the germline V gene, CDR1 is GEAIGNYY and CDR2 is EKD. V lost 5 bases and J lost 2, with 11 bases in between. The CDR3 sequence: CACGGLRTDKLIF. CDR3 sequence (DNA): TGTGCCTGTGGCGGATTACGGACCGATAAACTCATCTTT.

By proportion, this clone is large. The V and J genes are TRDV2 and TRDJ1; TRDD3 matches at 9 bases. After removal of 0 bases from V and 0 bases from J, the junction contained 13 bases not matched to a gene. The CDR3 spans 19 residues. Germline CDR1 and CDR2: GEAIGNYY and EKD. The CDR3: CACDTVNTGGKAYTDKLIF. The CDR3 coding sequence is TGTGCCTGTGACACCGTAAATACTGGGGGAAAGGCGTACACCGATAAACTCATCTTT.

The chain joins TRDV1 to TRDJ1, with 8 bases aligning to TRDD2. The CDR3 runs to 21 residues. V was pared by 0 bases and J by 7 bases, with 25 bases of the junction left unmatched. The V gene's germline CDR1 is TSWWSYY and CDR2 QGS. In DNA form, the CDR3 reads TGTGCTCTTGGGGAACTAGTGTCTTCCTACTTGGGGCCTCCTTCCCTTGGTAAACTCATCTTT. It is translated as CALGELVSSYLGPPSLGKLIF.

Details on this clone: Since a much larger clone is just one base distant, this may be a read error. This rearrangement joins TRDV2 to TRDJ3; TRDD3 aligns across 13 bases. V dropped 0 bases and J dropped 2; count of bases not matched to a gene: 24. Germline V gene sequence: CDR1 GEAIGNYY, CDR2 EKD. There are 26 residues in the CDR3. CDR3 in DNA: TGTGCCTGTGACACCGCCGGGTTACACCCAGGTACTGGGGGATACGCCGTCCCCTGGGACACCCGACAGATGTTTTTC. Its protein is CACDTAGLHPGTGGYAVPWDTRQMFF.

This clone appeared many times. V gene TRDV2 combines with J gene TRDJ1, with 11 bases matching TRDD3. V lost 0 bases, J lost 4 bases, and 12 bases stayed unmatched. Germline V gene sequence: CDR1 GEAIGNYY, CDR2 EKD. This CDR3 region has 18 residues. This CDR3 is CACDTVSGLGDSSDKLIF. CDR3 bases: TGTGCCTGTGACACCGTCTCGGGACTGGGGGATAGTAGCGATAAACTCATCTTT.

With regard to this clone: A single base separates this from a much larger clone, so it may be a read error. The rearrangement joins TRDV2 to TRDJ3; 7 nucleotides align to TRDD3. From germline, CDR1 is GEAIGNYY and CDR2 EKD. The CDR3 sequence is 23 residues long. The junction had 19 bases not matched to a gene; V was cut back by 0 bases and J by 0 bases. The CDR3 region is CACDTADYRAGGPSSWDTRQMFF. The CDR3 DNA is TGTGCCTGTGACACCGCCGATTACCGTGCTGGGGGTCCAAGCTCCTGGGACACCCGACAGATGTTTTTC.

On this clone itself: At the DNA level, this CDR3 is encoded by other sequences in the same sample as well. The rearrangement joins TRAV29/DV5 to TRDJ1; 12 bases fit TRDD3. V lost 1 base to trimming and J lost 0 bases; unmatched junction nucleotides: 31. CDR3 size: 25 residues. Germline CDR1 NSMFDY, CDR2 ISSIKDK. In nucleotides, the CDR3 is TGTGCAGCAAGCCTTTCCTTCCTACGGGCGGTGGTACTGGGGGATACAGGTCGGTACACCGATAAACTCATCTTT. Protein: CAASLSFLRAVVLGDTGRYTDKLIF.

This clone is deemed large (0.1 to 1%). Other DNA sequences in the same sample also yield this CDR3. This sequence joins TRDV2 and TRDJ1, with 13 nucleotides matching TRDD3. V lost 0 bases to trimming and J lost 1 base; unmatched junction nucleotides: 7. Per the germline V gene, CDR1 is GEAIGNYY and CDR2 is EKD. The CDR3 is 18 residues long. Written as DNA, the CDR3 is TGTGCCTGTGACACCCTCAACTGGGGGATACGAGGCACCGATAAACTCATCTTT. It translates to CACDTLNWGIRGTDKLIF.

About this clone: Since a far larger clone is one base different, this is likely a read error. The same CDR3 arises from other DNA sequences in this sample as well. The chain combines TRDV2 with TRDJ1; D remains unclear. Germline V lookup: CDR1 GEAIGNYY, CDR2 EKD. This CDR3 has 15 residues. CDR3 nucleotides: TGTGCCTGTGACGACCTGACGGAGTACACCGATAAGCTCATCTTT. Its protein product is CACDDLTEYTDKLIF.

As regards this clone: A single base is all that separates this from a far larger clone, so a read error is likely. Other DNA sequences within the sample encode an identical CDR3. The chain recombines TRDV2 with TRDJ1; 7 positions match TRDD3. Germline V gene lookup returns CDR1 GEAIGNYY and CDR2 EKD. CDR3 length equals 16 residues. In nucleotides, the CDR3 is TGTGCCTGTGACCCACTGGGGCCTCGGGGAACCGACAAACTCATCTTT. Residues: CACDPLGPRGTDKLIF.

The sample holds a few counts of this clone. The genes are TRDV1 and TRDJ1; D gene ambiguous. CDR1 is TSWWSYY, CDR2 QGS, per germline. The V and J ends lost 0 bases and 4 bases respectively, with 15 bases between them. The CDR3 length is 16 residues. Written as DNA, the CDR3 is TGTGCTCTTGGGGAACTAGAGTCGCTCCGGGGCGATAAACTCATCTTT. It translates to CALGELESLRGDKLIF.

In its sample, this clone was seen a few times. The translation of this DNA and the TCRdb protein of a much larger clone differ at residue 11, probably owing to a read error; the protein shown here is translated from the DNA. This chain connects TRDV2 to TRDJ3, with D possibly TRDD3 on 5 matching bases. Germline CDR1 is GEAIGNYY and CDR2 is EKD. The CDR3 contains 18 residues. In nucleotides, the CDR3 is TGTGCCTGTGACACCGGGGAGCCTAGCTCCCGGGACACCCGACAGATGTTTTTC. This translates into CACDTGEPSSRDTRQMFF.

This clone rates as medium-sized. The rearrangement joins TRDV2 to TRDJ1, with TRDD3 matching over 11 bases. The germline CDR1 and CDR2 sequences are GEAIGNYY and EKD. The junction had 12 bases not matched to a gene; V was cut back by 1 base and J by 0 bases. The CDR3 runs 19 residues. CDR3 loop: CACDTVPGGGYEYTDKLIF. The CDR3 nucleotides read TGTGCCTGTGACACGGTTCCCGGTGGGGGATACGAGTACACCGATAAACTCATCTTT.

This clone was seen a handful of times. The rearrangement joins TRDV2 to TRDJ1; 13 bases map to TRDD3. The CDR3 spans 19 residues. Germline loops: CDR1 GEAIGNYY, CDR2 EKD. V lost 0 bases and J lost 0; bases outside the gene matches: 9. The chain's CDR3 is CACDTLRTGGYGNTDKLIF. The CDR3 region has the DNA TGTGCCTGTGACACCCTACGTACTGGGGGATACGGTAACACCGATAAACTCATCTTT.